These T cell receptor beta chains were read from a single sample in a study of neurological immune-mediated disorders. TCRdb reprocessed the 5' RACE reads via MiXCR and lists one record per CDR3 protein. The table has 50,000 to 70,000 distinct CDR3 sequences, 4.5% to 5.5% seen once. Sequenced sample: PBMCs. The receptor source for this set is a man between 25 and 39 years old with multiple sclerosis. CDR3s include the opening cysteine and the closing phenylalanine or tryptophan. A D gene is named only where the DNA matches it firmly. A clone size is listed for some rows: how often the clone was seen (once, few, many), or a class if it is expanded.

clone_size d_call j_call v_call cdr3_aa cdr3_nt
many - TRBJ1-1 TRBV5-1 CASSFGREEAFF TGCGCCAGCAGCTTCGGGCGAGAAGAAGCTTTCTTT
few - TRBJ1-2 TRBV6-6 CASSSSGDYGYTF TGTGCCAGCAGTTCCAGTGGGGACTATGGCTACACCTTC
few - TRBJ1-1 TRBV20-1 CSASRVNTEAFF TGCAGTGCTAGCAGGGTGAATACTGAAGCTTTCTTT
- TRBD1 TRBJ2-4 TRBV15 CATSSRGFNENIQYF TGTGCCACCAGCAGCAGGGGGTTTAATGAAAACATTCAGTACTTC
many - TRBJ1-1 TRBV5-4 CASSPAGAAEAFF TGTGCCAGCAGCCCGGCGGGCGCAGCTGAAGCTTTCTTT
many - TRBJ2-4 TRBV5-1 CASSLGRGTQTRAKNIQYF TGCGCCAGCAGCTTGGGTAGAGGGACGCAAACGAGGGCCAAAAACATTCAGTACTTC
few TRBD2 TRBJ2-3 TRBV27 CASSLSVGGGTDTQYF TGTGCCAGCAGTTTGAGTGTGGGGGGGGGCACAGATACGCAGTATTTT
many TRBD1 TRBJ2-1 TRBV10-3 CAISEIRDRGDNEQFF TGTGCCATCAGTGAAATTAGGGACAGGGGAGACAATGAGCAGTTCTTC
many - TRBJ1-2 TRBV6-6 CASSYTRLANYGYTF TGTGCCAGCAGTTACACCAGGCTAGCTAACTATGGCTACACCTTC
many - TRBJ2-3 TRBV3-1 CASQRGGYTDTQYF TGTGCCTCTCAAAGGGGGGGTTACACAGATACGCAGTATTTT
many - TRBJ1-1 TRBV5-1 CASSNQGNTEAFF TGCGCCAGCAGCAACCAGGGGAACACTGAAGCTTTCTTT
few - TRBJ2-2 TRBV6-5 CASSYGLNTGELFF TGTGCCAGCAGTTACGGATTAAACACCGGGGAGCTGTTTTTT
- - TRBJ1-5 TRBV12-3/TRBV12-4 CASSRRGRDQPQHF TGTGCCAGCAGTCGCAGGGGTCGCGATCAGCCCCAGCATTTT
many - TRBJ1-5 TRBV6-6 CASSQDSNQPQHF TGTGCCAGCAGTCAAGATAGCAATCAGCCCCAGCATTTT
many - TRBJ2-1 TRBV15 CATSTYNEQFF TGTGCCACCAGCACTTACAATGAGCAGTTCTTC
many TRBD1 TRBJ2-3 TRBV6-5 CASSWGTGGDFTDTQYF TGTGCCAGCAGTTGGGGGACAGGGGGCGATTTCACAGATACGCAGTATTTT
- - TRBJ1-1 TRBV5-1 CASSLFPAGGHTEAFF TGCGCCAGCAGCTTGTTCCCGGCAGGTGGCCACACTGAAGCTTTCTTT
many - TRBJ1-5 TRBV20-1 CSAIDSGPRGQPQNF TGCAGTGCCATTGACTCGGGTCCCCGAGGGCAGCCCCAGAATTTT
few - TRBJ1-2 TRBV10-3 CAISESTLGVRGYGYTF TGTGCCATCAGTGAGTCGACTCTGGGGGTGAGGGGCTATGGCTACACCTTC
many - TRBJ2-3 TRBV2 CASHKEGTQYF TGTGCCAGCCACAAGGAAGGTACGCAGTATTTT
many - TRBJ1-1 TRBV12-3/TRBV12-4 CASSSLGGMMNTEAFF TGTGCCAGCAGTTCCCTAGGGGGGATGATGAACACTGAAGCTTTCTTT
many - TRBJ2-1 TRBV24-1 CATSDPTDTQGGMYNEQFF TGTGCCACCAGTGACCCGACCGACACACAAGGGGGAATGTACAATGAGCAGTTCTTC
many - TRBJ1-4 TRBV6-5 CASSYQISNEKLFF TGTGCCAGCAGTTATCAGATCTCCAATGAAAAACTGTTTTTT
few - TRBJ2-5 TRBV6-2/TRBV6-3 CASSYYRSEETQYF TGTGCCAGCAGTTATTACAGGAGCGAGGAGACCCAGTACTTC
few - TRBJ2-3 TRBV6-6 CASSYSGQGFSTDTQYF TGTGCCAGCAGTTACTCGGGGCAGGGATTTTCCACAGATACGCAGTATTTT
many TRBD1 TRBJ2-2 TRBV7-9 CASRIRGQGNTGELFF TGTGCCAGCAGGATAAGAGGACAGGGAAACACCGGGGAGCTGTTTTTT
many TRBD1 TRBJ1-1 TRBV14 CASSHQGRGRWTEAFF TGTGCCAGCAGCCACCAGGGCAGGGGGCGTTGGACTGAAGCTTTCTTT
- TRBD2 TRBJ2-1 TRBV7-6 CASSLASGGGSYNEQFF TGTGCCAGCAGCTTAGCGTCGGGCGGGGGGAGCTACAATGAGCAGTTCTTC